This T cell receptor beta chain appears in the sequencing data of a study of shared clonotypes between healthy human individuals. Overall study results and limits: Compared with memory subsets, naive subsets generally had larger estimated richness.

Each sorted subset replicate got 200 ng genomic DNA, approximately 27,000 genomes. Profiling relied on immunoSEQ multiplex PCR, and the TCRdb table lists in-frame clones only, not all of them. The sample records roughly 1,500,000 clones, approximately 98.5% being singletons. Turning to this clone: The antigen remains unidentified.

CDR3 length: 14 amino acids. Trimming removed 8 bases from V and 6 bases from J; junction bases left unmatched: 7. The germline V gene encodes CDR1 LNHDA and CDR2 SQIVND (reference sequence). The receptor comes from a man younger than 45 in good health. This chain joins TRBV19 and TRBJ2-1, with 10 bases that match TRBD2. Sample: naive CD4+ T cells sorted from blood. The subset was: CD45RA+ positively selected. The CDR3 sequence: CASLTWTSGNEQFF. CDR3 nucleotides: TGTGCCAGTCTAACTTGGACTAGCGGCAATGAGCAGTTCTTC.